The 10 T cell receptor beta chains below all came from one sample that was sequenced in a study of T cell responses to AZD1222 COVID-19 vaccine. TCRdb's table, derived via immunoSEQ multiplex PCR, lists solely in-frame clones and lacks some. Altogether over 65,000 clones are present, approximately 87% being singletons, with the ten largest covering 7%. This material consisted of peripheral blood, taken on day 0 of AZD1222 vaccination. The source is an adult in good health.

The chain employs TRBV18 and TRBJ2-1, with 11 bases matching TRBD2. The CDR3 contains 14 residues. CDR1 is KGHSH, CDR2 LQKENI, per germline. With 3 bases clipped from V and 9 bases from J, the junction kept 4 bases outside the gene matches. The CDR3: CASSPGLADVEQFF. The CDR3 DNA follows: TGTGCCAGCTCACCGGGACTAGCGGACGTTGAGCAGTTCTTC.

The chain links TRBV6-1 to TRBJ1-6; a weak D match, TRBD1 (5 bases). The CDR3 is made up of 13 amino acids. The ends were cut back, 0 bases at V and 12 bases at J, with 9 bases in the middle. Germline V gene data show CDR1 as MNHNS and CDR2 as SASEGT. This chain's CDR3 is CASSEAFDRPLHF. CDR3 bases: TGTGCCAGCAGTGAAGCCTTTGACAGACCCCTCCACTTT.

The CDR3 sequence is CASSLESGGFNEQFF. In nucleotides, the CDR3 is TGTGCCAGCAGCTTGGAATCAGGGGGTTTCAATGAGCAGTTCTTC. The chain couples TRBV5-5 to TRBJ2-1; TRBD1 matches at 7 bases. Per the germline V gene, CDR1 is SGHKS and CDR2 is YYEKEE (reference sequence). This CDR3 comprises 15 residues. Trimming cost V 0 bases and J 6 bases; bases outside gene matches: 6.

The rearrangement links TRBV6-2 or TRBV6-3 to TRBJ1-6; 7 bases line up with TRBD1. The J segment lost 9 bases and the V segment lost 4 bases, leaving 12 bases of the junction unmatched. The length of the CDR3 is 16 residues. Germline CDR1 MNHEY, CDR2 SVGEGT. CDR3 nucleotides: TGTGCCAGCAGTTCACAGGGGATCGCGTTTACTTCACCCCTCCACTTT. As protein: CASSSQGIAFTSPLHF.

The chain couples TRBV6-5 to TRBJ1-2; D uncertain. The CDR3 is 15 amino acids. CDR1 is MNHEY and CDR2 is SVGAGI in the germline V gene. V was cut by 6 bases and J by 4 bases, with 18 bases left in between. CDR3 nucleotide sequence: TGTGCCAGCAGACGGGCCGCCATAAAAAGCTATGGCTACACCTTC. Its translation is CASRRAAIKSYGYTF.

The chain is built from TRBV5-6 and TRBJ1-5; 9 bases are shared with TRBD1. Losses at the gene ends were 3 bases for V and 7 bases for J; bases not matched to a gene: 8. The germline V gene has CDR1 SGHDT and CDR2 YYEEEE. This CDR3 has 15 amino acids. This CDR3 reads CASSSHRGRGQPQHF. CDR3 coding DNA: TGTGCCAGCAGCTCCCACAGGGGGCGAGGGCAGCCCCAGCATTTT. Full variable domain (missing parts from reference TRBV5-6 and TRBJ1-5): DAGVTQSPTHLIKTRGQQVTLRCSPKSGHDTVSWYQQALGQGPQFIFQYYEEEERQRGNFPDRFSGHQFPNYSSELNVNALLLGDSALYLCASSSHRGRGQPQHFGDGTRLSIL.

This clone was recorded a few times. The V call is TRBV11-2, the J call TRBJ2-1; TRBD2 aligns across 7 bases. V trimming: 0 bases; J trimming: 7 bases; junction bases outside the gene matches: 6. CDR1 and CDR2 (germline): SGHAT, FQNNGV. CDR3 length equals 15 residues. CDR3 DNA: TGTGCCAGCAGCTTAGATCCAGCGGGGCAAAATGAGCAGTTCTTC. Amino acids: CASSLDPAGQNEQFF.

The CDR3 DNA is TGTGCCAGCAGCCAAGATCCGCCGGGACTGCAGTACTTC. Its protein is CASSQDPPGLQYF. This rearrangement joins TRBV4-2 to TRBJ2-7, with D possibly matching TRBD2 (6 bases). Between the trimmed V and J ends, which lost 0 bases and 9 bases, there was a span of 12 bases. The germline gives CDR1 LGHNA, CDR2 YNFKEQ. The CDR3 has 13 residues.

The chain couples TRBV18 to TRBJ1-3; 8 positions match TRBD1. Trimming removed 2 bases from V and 2 bases from J; junction bases left unmatched: 8. CDR1 is KGHSH, CDR2 LQKENI, per germline. This CDR3 has 17 residues. The CDR3 DNA reads as TGTGCCAGCTCACCAAACTTACAGGGGGATACTGGAAACACCATATATTTT. This translates into CASSPNLQGDTGNTIYF.

The rearrangement joins TRBV19 to TRBJ2-1; D could derive from TRBD1 or TRBD2 (5 bases each). The CDR3 totals 14 residues. Trimming cost V 4 bases and J 7 bases, with 14 bases left between them. Germline lookup yields CDR1 LNHDA and CDR2 SQIVND (reference sequence). CDR3 region: CASSTPGTWNEQFF. CDR3 sequence (DNA): TGTGCCAGTAGTACCCCCGGGACGTGGAATGAGCAGTTCTTC.